This T cell receptor (beta chain) was captured by sequencing in a study of post-analysis software for immune sequencing data. Study background: Some patients lacked subtype; others had relapsing-remitting, secondary progressive or progressive-relapsing disease. Study findings and constraints: There was significantly lower normalized Chao1 diversity in multiple sclerosis patients than in controls. In patients, about five TRBV segments were more frequent than in controls, with TRBV5-6, TRBV5-1 and TRBV20-1 among them. F-measure co-clustering was strong for batch-matched samples.

The ends lost 6 bases at V and 4 bases at J; junction bases unmatched: 11. The CDR3 has 16 residues. Unique molecular identifiers were built into the TCR beta cDNA libraries. Yield was 500,000 or so cDNA molecules from around 1 to 9.1 million T cells. Via MiXCR, TCRdb re-called the PCR reads, giving one row per CDR3 protein. This repertoire shows about 620,000 distinct CDR3 sequences, 44% found once; its top ten account for 1.5% to 2%. In the case of this clonotype: Its cognate antigen is unknown.

What was sequenced was blood. The chain combines TRBV12-3 or TRBV12-4 with TRBJ2-1; 8 bases align to TRBD2. The clonotype was recovered from a girl aged 10 to 17 with multiple sclerosis. Written as DNA, the CDR3 is TGTGCCAGCAGCCCAAGATACGGGAGGGCTTACAATGAGCAGTTCTTC. Translated, it gives CASSPRYGRAYNEQFF.